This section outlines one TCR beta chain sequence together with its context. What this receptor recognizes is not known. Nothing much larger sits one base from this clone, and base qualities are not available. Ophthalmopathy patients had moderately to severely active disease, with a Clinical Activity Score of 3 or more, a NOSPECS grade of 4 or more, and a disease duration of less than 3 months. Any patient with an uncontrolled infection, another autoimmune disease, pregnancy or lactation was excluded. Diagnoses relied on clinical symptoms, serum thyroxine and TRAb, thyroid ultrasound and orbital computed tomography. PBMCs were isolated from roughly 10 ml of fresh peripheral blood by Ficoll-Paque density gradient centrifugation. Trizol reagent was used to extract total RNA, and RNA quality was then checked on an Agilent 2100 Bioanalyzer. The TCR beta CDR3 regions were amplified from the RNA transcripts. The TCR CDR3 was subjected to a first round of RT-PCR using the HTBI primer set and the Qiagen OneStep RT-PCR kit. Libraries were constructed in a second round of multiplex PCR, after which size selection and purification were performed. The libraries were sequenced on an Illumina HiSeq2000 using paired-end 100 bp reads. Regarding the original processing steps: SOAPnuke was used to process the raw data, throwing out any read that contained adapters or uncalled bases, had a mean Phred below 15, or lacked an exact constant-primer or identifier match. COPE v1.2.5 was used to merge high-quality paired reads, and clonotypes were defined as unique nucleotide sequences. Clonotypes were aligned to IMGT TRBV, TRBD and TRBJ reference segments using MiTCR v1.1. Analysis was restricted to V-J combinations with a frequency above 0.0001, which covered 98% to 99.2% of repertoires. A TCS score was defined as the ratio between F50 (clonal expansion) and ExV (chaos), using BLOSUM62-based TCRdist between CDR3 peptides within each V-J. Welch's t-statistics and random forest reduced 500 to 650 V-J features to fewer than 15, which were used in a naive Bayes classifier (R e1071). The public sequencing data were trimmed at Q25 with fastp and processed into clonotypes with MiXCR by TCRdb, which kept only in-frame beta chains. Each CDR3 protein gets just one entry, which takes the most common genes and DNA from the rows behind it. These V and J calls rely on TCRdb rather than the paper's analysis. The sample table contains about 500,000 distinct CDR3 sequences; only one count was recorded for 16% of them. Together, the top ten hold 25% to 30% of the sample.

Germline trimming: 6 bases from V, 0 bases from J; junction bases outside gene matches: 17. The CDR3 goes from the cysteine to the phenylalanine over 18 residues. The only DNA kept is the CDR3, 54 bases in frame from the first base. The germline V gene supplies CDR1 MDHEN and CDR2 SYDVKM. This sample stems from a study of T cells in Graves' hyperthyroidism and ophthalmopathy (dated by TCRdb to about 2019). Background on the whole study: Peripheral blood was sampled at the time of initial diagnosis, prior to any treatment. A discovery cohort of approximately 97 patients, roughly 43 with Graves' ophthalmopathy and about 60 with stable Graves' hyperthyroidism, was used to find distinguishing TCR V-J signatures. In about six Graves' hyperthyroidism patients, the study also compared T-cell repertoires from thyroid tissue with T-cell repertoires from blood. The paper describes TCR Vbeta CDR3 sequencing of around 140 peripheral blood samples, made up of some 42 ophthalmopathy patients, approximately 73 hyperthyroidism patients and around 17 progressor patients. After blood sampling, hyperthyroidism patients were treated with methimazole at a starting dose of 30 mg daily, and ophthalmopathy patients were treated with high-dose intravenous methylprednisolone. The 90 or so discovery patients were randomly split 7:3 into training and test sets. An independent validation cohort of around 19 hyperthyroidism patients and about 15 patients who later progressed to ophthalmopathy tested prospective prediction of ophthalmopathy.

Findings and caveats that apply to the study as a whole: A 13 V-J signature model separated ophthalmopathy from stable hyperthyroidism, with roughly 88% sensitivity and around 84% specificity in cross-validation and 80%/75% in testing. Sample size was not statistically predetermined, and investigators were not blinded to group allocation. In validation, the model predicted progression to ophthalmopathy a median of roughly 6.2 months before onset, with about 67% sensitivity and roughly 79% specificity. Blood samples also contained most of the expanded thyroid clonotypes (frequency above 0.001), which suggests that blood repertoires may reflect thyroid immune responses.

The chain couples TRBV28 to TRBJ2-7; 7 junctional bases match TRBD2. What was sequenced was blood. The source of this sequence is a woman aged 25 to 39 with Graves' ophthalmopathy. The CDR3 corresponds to CASSYNPLADASSYEQYF. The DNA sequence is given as TGTGCCAGCAGCTATAACCCCCTAGCGGATGCTAGCTCCTACGAGCAGTACTTC.